These T cell receptor beta chains were read from a single sample in a study of beta chain features in type 1 diabetes. TCRdb's table, derived via immunoSEQ multiplex PCR, lists solely in-frame clones and lacks some. This table has about 270,000 clones, approximately 14% appearing once. Sequenced: naive CD4+ T cells from blood. The receptor set was obtained from a man aged 25 to 40 with type 1 diabetes. Each CDR3 is given with its conserved first and last residue. Each record gives: clone size, J gene, V gene, D gene, CDR3 protein, CDR3 DNA. A D gene is named only where the DNA matches it firmly. Where a row states a size, it is once, few, many or the class of an expanded clone; other rows omit it.

size: -; J: TRBJ2-1; V: TRBV19; D: -; CDR3: CASSIGGRASAYNEQFF; DNA: TGTGCCAGTAGTATCGGCGGGCGGGCCTCCGCCTACAATGAGCAGTTCTTC
size: -; J: TRBJ1-1; V: TRBV2; D: -; CDR3: CASMGGVDTEAFF; DNA: TGTGCCAGCATGGGGGGGGTGGATACTGAAGCTTTCTTT
size: few; J: TRBJ1-4; V: TRBV29-1; D: -; CDR3: CSVETVSGKLFF; DNA: TGCAGCGTTGAAACAGTTAGCGGAAAACTGTTTTTT
size: -; J: TRBJ2-5; V: TRBV7-3; D: TRBD2; CDR3: CASSPQGGLAETQYF; DNA: TGTGCCAGCAGCCCCCAAGGTGGACTAGCAGAGACCCAGTACTTC
size: -; J: TRBJ1-1; V: TRBV6-5; D: -; CDR3: CASSYAGQNTEAFF; DNA: TGTGCCAGCAGTTACGCAGGTCAGAACACTGAAGCTTTCTTT
size: -; J: TRBJ2-1; V: TRBV6-6; D: TRBD2; CDR3: CASSRSGSRYNEQFF; DNA: TGTGCCAGCAGTCGTAGCGGGAGCCGCTACAATGAGCAGTTCTTC
size: -; J: TRBJ2-1; V: TRBV29-1; D: TRBD1; CDR3: CSGDRGNEQFF; DNA: TGCAGCGGGGACAGGGGTAATGAGCAGTTCTTC
size: -; J: TRBJ1-4; V: TRBV28; D: -; CDR3: CASSPGEKLFF; DNA: TGTGCCAGCAGCCCCGGGGAAAAACTGTTTTTT
size: few; J: TRBJ2-3; V: TRBV21-1; D: -; CDR3: CASSTCTGQGAGDTQYF; DNA: TGTGCCAGCAGCACATGCACAGGACAGGGGGCCGGAGATACGCAGTATTTT
size: -; J: TRBJ2-1; V: TRBV7-9; D: TRBD2; CDR3: CASSPNLAGGPYNEQFF; DNA: TGTGCCAGCAGCCCCAATCTAGCGGGAGGGCCCTACAATGAGCAGTTCTTC
size: -; J: TRBJ2-6; V: TRBV9; D: -; CDR3: CASSGNLFSGANVLTF; DNA: TGTGCCAGCAGCGGTAACCTATTTTCTGGGGCCAACGTCCTGACTTTC
size: -; J: TRBJ2-3; V: TRBV5-1; D: TRBD2; CDR3: CASSLFPAGTSDTQYF; DNA: TGCGCCAGCAGCTTGTTCCCAGCGGGGACGTCCGATACGCAGTATTTT
size: -; J: TRBJ2-7; V: TRBV20-1; D: -; CDR3: CSASQGYEQYF; DNA: TGCAGTGCTTCACAGGGTTACGAGCAGTACTTC
size: -; J: TRBJ2-7; V: TRBV6-5; D: TRBD1; CDR3: CASSRGQGVYEQYF; DNA: TGTGCCAGCAGTCGGGGACAGGGTGTCTACGAGCAGTACTTC
size: few; J: TRBJ1-1; V: TRBV27; D: TRBD1; CDR3: CASSLTGGTEAFF; DNA: TGTGCCAGCAGCCTAACAGGGGGGACTGAAGCTTTCTTT
size: -; J: TRBJ1-1; V: TRBV28; D: -; CDR3: CASSYVTEAFF; DNA: TGTGCCAGCAGCTACGTCACTGAAGCTTTCTTT
size: -; J: TRBJ2-7; V: TRBV18; D: -; CDR3: CASSRSQDSSYEQYF; DNA: TGTGCCAGCTCACGTTCCCAGGACAGCTCCTACGAGCAGTACTTC
size: -; J: TRBJ1-5; V: TRBV5-1; D: -; CDR3: CASSLDPHNQPQHF; DNA: TGCGCCAGCAGCTTGGATCCCCACAATCAGCCCCAGCATTTT
size: few; J: TRBJ2-1; V: TRBV28; D: TRBD1; CDR3: CATLSTGSYNEQFF; DNA: TGTGCCACCCTATCGACAGGGTCCTACAATGAGCAGTTCTTC
size: few; J: TRBJ2-1; V: TRBV9; D: TRBD2; CDR3: CASSPRTSGSWSEQFF; DNA: TGTGCCAGCAGCCCACGGACTAGCGGGAGCTGGAGTGAGCAGTTCTTC
size: few; J: TRBJ2-4; V: TRBV10-3; D: -; CDR3: CAISERQGNIQYF; DNA: TGTGCCATCAGTGAGAGGCAGGGAAACATTCAGTACTTC
size: -; J: TRBJ1-4; V: TRBV10-3; D: TRBD1; CDR3: CAISVNPTGGQTLFF; DNA: TGTGCCATCAGCGTCAACCCGACAGGGGGCCAAACGCTGTTTTTT
size: few; J: TRBJ1-1; V: TRBV14; D: -; CDR3: CASSQDGGQLNTEAFF; DNA: TGTGCCAGCAGCCAAGATGGAGGACAGCTGAACACTGAAGCTTTCTTT
size: -; J: TRBJ2-5; V: TRBV18; D: -; CDR3: CASSPNLEAVETQYF; DNA: TGTGCCAGCTCACCGAACCTAGAGGCGGTGGAGACCCAGTACTTC
size: few; J: TRBJ2-2; V: TRBV7-2; D: -; CDR3: CASRPRVGGPNTGELFF; DNA: TGTGCCAGCAGACCACGAGTAGGGGGTCCGAACACCGGGGAGCTGTTTTTT
size: -; J: TRBJ1-1; V: TRBV9; D: -; CDR3: CASSVSGHLNTEAFF; DNA: TGTGCCAGCAGCGTCTCGGGACACCTGAACACTGAAGCTTTCTTT
size: few; J: TRBJ2-1; V: TRBV7-9; D: TRBD2; CDR3: CASSILAGVYNEQFF; DNA: TGTGCCAGCAGCATACTAGCGGGCGTCTACAATGAGCAGTTCTTC
size: -; J: TRBJ1-2; V: TRBV7-2; D: TRBD1; CDR3: CASSFGQGTWLGGYTF; DNA: TGTGCCAGCAGCTTCGGACAGGGGACGTGGCTAGGGGGCTACACCTTC
size: -; J: TRBJ2-7; V: TRBV28; D: TRBD1; CDR3: CASSPETGANYEQYF; DNA: TGTGCCAGCAGCCCGGAGACAGGGGCGAACTACGAGCAGTACTTC
size: -; J: TRBJ1-5; V: TRBV2; D: -; CDR3: CASSEQGPSNQPQHF; DNA: TGTGCCAGCAGTGAACAGGGCCCTAGCAATCAGCCCCAGCATTTT
size: -; J: TRBJ2-1; V: TRBV4-3; D: TRBD2; CDR3: CASSRRGLAGSYNEQFF; DNA: TGCGCCAGCAGCCGAAGAGGACTAGCGGGTTCCTACAATGAGCAGTTCTTC
size: -; J: TRBJ2-5; V: TRBV25-1; D: -; CDR3: CASSELAYQETQYF; DNA: TGTGCCAGCAGTGAATTGGCTTACCAAGAGACCCAGTACTTC
size: -; J: TRBJ2-4; V: TRBV15; D: -; CDR3: CATSREGVAKNIQYF; DNA: TGTGCCACCAGCAGAGAAGGGGTAGCCAAAAACATTCAGTACTTC
size: -; J: TRBJ2-1; V: TRBV18; D: TRBD2; CDR3: CASSPKGLAGGLNEQFF; DNA: TGTGCCAGCTCACCCAAGGGACTAGCGGGAGGCCTCAATGAGCAGTTCTTC
size: -; J: TRBJ2-1; V: TRBV9; D: -; CDR3: CASSLADTGEQFF; DNA: TGTGCCAGCAGCTTGGCCGATACAGGGGAGCAGTTCTTC
size: few; J: TRBJ1-2; V: TRBV23-1; D: TRBD1; CDR3: CASSHSRTGRLYGYTF; DNA: TGCGCCAGCAGTCATTCCCGGACAGGGAGACTCTATGGCTACACCTTC
size: few; J: TRBJ2-2; V: TRBV4-2; D: TRBD2; CDR3: CASSQDQAGYTGELFF; DNA: TGTGCCAGCAGCCAAGACCAAGCGGGATACACCGGGGAGCTGTTTTTT
size: few; J: TRBJ2-2; V: TRBV2; D: -; CDR3: CASSDPPPGLTGELFF; DNA: TGTGCCAGCAGTGATCCCCCACCAGGACTCACCGGGGAGCTGTTTTTT
size: few; J: TRBJ2-3; V: TRBV7-2; D: TRBD2; CDR3: CASSLALAGADTQYF; DNA: TGTGCCAGCAGCTTAGCTTTAGCGGGAGCCGATACGCAGTATTTT
size: -; J: TRBJ2-1; V: TRBV5-4; D: TRBD1; CDR3: CASSLVQGQGNNEQFF; DNA: TGTGCCAGCAGCTTGGTCCAGGGACAGGGTAACAATGAGCAGTTCTTC
size: few; J: TRBJ2-7; V: TRBV7-2; D: -; CDR3: CASSLHSLYEQYF; DNA: TGTGCCAGCAGCTTACACAGCCTGTACGAGCAGTACTTC